The entry that follows covers one T cell receptor (beta chain) sequence. Source study methods: Amplification of reference gene primers provided the estimated nucleated cell counts. TCRdb's copy holds only in-frame clones and misses some; the assay was immunoSEQ multiplex PCR. Clone size and V and J calls were adopted from that table, with D and trimming inferred from the DNA. The sample has about 200,000 clones, 80% to 90% seen once. This record comes from a study of blood T cell repertoires in COVID-19. The CDR3 has 17 amino acids. Looked up from germline, CDR1 is MNHEY and CDR2 is SMNVEV (reference sequence). V was cut by 3 bases and J by 5 bases, with 22 bases left in between.

The sequenced sample was PBMCs or T cells enriched from blood (not recorded which). The chain uses TRBV27 and TRBJ1-1, with D perhaps matching TRBD1 (6 bases). The receptor was derived from a woman between 40 and 50 years old with acute COVID-19. CDR3 in DNA: TGTGCCAGCAGTTTTAGACTTAGGGGGGGTAGAGGTACTGAAGCTTTCTTT. This sequence encodes CASSFRLRGGRGTEAFF.